This T cell receptor (beta chain) emerged from a study of PD-1 blockade in classical Hodgkin lymphoma. The study, taken as a whole, reports: By C4D1, CD4+ diversity increased significantly, especially in complete responders. Underlying causes for the observed repertoire differences were not defined, possibly disease activity or prior therapy. TCR diversity at baseline was reported to be reduced in newly diagnosed patients relative to healthy donors.

Trimming stripped 0 bases from V and 8 bases from J, with 19 bases between. This CDR3 region has 16 residues. The germline V gene encodes CDR1 SGHAT and CDR2 FQNNGV. In every patient, relapse followed autologous stem cell transplantation, while exposure to brentuximab vedotin differed. Classifying best responses yielded complete response, partial response or progressive disease. Regarding this clone: Its antigen is unknown.

Libraries were prepared by immunoSEQ multiplex PCR; TCRdb keeps only in-frame clonotypes and omits some of them. Of 55,000 to 60,000 clones listed, around 93% are singletons. This rearrangement joins TRBV11-2 to TRBJ1-2; TRBD1 might be the D (6 bases). This clonotype was sampled from a human donor with classical Hodgkin lymphoma. The sequencing here drew on peripheral blood mononuclear cells (PBMCs), taken before the second cycle of nivolumab. The CDR3 nucleotides are TGTGCCAGCAGCTTAGATCAAAATGGGGGCTATGAGGGCTACACCTTC. Its translation is CASSLDQNGGYEGYTF.